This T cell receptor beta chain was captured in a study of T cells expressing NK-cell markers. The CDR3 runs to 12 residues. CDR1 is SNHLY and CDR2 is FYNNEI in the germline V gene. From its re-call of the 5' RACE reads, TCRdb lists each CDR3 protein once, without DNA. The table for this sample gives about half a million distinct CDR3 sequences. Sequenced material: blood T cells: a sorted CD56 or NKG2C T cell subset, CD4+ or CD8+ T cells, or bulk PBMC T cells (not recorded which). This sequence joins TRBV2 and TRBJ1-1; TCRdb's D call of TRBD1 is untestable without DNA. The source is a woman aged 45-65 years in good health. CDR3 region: CASSEGDTEAFF.